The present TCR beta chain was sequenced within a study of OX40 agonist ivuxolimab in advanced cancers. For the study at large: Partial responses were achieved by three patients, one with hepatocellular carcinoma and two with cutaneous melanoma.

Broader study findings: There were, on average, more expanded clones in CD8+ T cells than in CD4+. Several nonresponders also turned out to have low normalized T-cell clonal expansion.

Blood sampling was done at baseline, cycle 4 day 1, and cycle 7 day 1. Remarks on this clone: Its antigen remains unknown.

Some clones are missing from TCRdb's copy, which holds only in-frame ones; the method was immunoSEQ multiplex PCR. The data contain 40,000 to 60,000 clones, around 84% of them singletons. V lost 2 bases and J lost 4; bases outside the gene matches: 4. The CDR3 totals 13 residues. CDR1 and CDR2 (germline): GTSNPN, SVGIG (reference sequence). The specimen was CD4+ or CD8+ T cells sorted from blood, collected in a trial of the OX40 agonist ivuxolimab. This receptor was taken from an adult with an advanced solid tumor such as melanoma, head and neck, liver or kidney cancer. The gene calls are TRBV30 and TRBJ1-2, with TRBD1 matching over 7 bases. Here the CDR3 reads CAWSPTGFYGYTF. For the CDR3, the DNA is TGTGCCTGGAGTCCGACAGGGTTCTATGGCTACACCTTC.